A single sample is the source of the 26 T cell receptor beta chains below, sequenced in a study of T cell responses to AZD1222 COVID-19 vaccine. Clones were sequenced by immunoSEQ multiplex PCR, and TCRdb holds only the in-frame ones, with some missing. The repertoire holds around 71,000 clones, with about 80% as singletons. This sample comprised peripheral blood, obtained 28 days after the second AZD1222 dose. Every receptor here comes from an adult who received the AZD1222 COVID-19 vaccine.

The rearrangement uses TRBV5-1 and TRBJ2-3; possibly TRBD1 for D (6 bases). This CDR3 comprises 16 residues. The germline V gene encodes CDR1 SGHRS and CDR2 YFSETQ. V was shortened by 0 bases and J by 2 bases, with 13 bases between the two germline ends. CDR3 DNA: TGCGCCAGCAGCTTGGTGTCAGGGGCACCCACAGATACGCAGTATTTT. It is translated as CASSLVSGAPTDTQYF. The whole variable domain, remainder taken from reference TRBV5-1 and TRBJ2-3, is KAGVTQTPRYLIKTRGQQVTLSCSPISGHRSVSWYQQTPGQGLQFLFEYFSETQRNKGNFPGRFSGRQFSNSRSEMNVSTLELGDSALYLCASSLVSGAPTDTQYFGPGTRLTVL.

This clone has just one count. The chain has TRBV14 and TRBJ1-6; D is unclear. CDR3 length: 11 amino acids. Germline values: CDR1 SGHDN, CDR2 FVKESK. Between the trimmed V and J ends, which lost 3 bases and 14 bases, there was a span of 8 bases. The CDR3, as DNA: TGTGCCAGCAGCCAGTTGCAAACCCTCCACTTT. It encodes CASSQLQTLHF.

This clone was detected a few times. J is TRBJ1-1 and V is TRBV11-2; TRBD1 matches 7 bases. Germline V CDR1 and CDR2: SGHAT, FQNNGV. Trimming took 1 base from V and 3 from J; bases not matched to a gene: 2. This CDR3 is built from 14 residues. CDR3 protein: CASSLAGGDTEAFF. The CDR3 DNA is TGTGCCAGCAGCTTAGCAGGGGGAGACACTGAAGCTTTCTTT.

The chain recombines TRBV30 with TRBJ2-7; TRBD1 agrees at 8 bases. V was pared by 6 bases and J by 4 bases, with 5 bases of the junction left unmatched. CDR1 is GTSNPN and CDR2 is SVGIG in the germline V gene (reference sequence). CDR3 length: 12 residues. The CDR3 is CACRGQGYEQYF. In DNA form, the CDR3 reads TGTGCCTGCAGGGGGCAGGGTTACGAGCAGTACTTC.

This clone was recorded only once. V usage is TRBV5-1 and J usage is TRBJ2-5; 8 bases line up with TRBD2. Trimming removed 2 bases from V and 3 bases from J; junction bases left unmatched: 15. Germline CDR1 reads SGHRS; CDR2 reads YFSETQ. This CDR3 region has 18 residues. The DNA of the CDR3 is TGCGCCAGCAGCTTCCCCCGGGCGGGGGGCGCGGTTAAAGAGACCCAGTACTTC. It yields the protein CASSFPRAGGAVKETQYF.

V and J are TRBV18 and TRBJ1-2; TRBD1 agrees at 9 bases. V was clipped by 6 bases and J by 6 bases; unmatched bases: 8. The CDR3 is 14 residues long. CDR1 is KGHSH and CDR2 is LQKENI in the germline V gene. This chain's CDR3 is CASSTGGFLHGYTF. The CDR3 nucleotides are TGTGCCAGCTCTACAGGGGGCTTCTTGCATGGCTACACCTTC. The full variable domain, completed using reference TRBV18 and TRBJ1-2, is NAGVMQNPRHLVRRRGQEARLRCSPMKGHSHVYWYRQLPEEGLKFMVYLQKENIIDESGMPKERFSAEFPKEGPSILRIQQVVRGDSAAYFCASSTGGFLHGYTFGSGTRLTVV.

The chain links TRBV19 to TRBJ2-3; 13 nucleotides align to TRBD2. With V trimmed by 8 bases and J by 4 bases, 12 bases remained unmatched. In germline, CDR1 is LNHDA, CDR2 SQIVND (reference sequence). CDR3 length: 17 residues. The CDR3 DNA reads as TGTGCCAGTCGAAGTCTCACTAGCGGGGGGGTCCCAGATACGCAGTATTTT. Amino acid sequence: CASRSLTSGGVPDTQYF.

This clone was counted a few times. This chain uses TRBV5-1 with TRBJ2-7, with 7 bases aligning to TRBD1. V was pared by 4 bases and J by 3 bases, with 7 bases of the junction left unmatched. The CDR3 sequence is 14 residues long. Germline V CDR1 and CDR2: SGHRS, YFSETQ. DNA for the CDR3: TGCGCCAGCAGCCCCCGACAGGGCTACTACGAGCAGTACTTC. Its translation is CASSPRQGYYEQYF.

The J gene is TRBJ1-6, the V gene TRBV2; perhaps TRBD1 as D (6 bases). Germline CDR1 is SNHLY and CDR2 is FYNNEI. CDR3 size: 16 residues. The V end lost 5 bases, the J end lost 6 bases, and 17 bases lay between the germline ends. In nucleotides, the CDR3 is TGTGCCAGCAGTACATCACAGGGCCCGATTAATTCACCCCTCCACTTT. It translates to CASSTSQGPINSPLHF.

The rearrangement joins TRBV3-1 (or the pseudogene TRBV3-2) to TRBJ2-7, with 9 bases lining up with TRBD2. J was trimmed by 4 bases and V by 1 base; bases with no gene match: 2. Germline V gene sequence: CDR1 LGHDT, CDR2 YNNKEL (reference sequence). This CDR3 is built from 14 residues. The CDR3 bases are TGTGCCAGCAGCCAAGCTAGCGGGGTATACGAGCAGTACTTC. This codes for CASSQASGVYEQYF.

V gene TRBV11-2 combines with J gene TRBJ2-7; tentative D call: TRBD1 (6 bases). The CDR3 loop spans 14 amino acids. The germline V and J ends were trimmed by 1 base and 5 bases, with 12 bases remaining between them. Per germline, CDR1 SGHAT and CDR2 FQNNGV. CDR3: CASSLGGTFDEQYF. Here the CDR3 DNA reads TGTGCCAGCAGCTTAGGAGGGACATTTGACGAGCAGTACTTC.

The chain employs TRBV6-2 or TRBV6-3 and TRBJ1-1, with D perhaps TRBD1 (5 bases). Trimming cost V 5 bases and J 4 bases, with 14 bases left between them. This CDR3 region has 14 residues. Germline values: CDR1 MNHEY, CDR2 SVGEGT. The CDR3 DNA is TGTGCCAGCAGTCCAGCGGGGGGAGGCACTGAAGCTTTCTTT. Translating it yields CASSPAGGGTEAFF.

CDR3 DNA: TGTGCCACCAGCCCCCCTGGGGGTCCGAGCTCCTACGAGCAGTACTTC. It is translated as CATSPPGGPSSYEQYF. This chain connects TRBV15 to TRBJ2-7; D could derive from TRBD1 or TRBD2 (5 bases each). The V gene lost 5 bases and the J gene lost 0 bases, with 17 bases spanning the gap. This CDR3 is built from 16 residues. CDR1 is LNHNV, CDR2 YYDKDF, per germline (reference sequence). The full variable domain, completed using reference TRBV15 and TRBJ2-7, is DAMVIQNPRYQVTQFGKPVTLSCSQTLNHNVMYWYQQKSSQAPKLLFHYYDKDFNNEADTPDNFQSRRPNTSFCFLDIRSPGLGDTAMYLCATSPPGGPSSYEQYFGPGTRLTVT.

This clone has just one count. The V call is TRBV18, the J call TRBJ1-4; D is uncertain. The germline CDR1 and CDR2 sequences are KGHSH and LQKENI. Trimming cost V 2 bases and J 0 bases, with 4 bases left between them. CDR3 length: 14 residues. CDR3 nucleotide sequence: TGTGCCAGCTCACCATACTCAACTAATGAAAAACTGTTTTTT. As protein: CASSPYSTNEKLFF.

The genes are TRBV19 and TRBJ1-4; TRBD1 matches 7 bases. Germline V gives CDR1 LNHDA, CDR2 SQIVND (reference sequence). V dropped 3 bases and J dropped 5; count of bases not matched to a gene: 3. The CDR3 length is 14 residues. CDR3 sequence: CASSMGQQNEKLFF. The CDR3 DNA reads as TGTGCCAGTAGTATGGGACAGCAAAATGAAAAACTGTTTTTT.

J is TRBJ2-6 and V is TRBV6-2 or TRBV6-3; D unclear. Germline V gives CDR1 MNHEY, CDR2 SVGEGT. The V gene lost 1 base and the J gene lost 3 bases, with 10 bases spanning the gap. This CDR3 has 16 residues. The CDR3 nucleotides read TGTGCCAGCAGTTACTATTCGACGGGTGGGGCCAACGTCCTGACTTTC. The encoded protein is CASSYYSTGGANVLTF.

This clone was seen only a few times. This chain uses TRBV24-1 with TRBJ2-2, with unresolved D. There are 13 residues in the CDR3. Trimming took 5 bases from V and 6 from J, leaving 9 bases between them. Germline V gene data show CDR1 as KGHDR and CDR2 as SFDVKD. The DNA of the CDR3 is TGTGCCACCAGTGTAGGTCCCGCCGGGGAGCTGTTTTTT. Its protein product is CATSVGPAGELFF.

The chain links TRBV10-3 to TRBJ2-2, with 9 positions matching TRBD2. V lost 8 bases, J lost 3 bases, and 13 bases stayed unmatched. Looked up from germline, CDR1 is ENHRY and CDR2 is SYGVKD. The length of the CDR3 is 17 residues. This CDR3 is CAIRGGGGASDTGELFF. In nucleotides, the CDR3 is TGTGCCATCCGTGGTGGCGGGGGGGCCTCGGACACCGGGGAGCTGTTTTTT.

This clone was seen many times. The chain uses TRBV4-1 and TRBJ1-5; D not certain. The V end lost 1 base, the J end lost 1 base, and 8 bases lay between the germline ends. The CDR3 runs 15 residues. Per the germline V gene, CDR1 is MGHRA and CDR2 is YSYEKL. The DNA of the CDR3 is TGCGCCAGCAGCCAAGTTGTTCGCAGCAATCAGCCCCAGCATTTT. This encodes CASSQVVRSNQPQHF.

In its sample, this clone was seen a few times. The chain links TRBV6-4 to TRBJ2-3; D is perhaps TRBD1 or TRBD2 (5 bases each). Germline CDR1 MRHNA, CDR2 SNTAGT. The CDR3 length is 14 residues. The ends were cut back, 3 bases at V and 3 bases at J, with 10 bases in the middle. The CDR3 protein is CASSDGGGTDTQYF. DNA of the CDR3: TGTGCCAGCAGTGATGGGGGTGGGACAGATACGCAGTATTTT.

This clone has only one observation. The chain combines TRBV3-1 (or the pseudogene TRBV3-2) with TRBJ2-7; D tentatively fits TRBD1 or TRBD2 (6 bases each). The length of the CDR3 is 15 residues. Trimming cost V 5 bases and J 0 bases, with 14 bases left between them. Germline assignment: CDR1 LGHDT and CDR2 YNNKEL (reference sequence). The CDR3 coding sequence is TGTGCCAGCAGCGGGACATCGCGGGGCTCCTACGAGCAGTACTTC. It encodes CASSGTSRGSYEQYF.

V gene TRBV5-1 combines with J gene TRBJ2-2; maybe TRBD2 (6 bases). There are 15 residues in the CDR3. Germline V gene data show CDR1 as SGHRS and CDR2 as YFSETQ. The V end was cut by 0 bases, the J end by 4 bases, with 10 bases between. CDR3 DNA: TGCGCCAGCAGCTTGGTAGGGGAGGCCACCGGGGAGCTGTTTTTT. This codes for CASSLVGEATGELFF.

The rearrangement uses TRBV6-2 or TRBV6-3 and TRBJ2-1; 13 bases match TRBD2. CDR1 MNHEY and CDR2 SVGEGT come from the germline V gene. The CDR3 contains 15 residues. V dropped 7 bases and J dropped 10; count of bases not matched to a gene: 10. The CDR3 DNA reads TGTGCCAGCAACCCACCACTAGCGGGGGGGAGAGAGCAGTTCTTC. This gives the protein CASNPPLAGGREQFF.

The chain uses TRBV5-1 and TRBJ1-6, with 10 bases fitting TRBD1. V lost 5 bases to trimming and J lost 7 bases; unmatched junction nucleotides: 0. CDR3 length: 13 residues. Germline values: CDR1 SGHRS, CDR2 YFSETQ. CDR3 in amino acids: CASRGQGNSPLHF. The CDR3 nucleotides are TGCGCCAGCAGGGGACAGGGGAATTCACCCCTCCACTTT.

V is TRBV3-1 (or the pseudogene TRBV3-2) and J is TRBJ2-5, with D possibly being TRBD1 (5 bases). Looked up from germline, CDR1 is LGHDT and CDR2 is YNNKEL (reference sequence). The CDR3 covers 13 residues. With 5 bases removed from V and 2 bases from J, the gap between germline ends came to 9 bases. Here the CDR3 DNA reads TGTGCCAGCAGCGGCAGGGCACAAGAGACCCAGTACTTC. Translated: CASSGRAQETQYF.

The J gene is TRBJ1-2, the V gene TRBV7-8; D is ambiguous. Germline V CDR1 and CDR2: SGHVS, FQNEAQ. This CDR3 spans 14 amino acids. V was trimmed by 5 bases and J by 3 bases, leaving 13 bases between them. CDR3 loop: CASSLGYIDYGYTF. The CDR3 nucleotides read TGTGCCAGCAGCCTAGGGTATATCGACTATGGCTACACCTTC.